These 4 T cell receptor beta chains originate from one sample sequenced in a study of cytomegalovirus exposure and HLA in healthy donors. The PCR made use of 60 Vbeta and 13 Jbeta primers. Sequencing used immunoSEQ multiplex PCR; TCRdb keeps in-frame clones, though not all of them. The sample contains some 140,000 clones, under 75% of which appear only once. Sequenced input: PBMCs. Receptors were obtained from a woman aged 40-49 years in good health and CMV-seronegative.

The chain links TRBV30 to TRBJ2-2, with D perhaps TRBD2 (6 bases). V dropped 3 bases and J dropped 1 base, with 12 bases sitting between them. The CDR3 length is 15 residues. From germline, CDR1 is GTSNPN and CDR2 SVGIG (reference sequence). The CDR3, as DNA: TGTGCCTGGAGATGGGACTGGGGGAACACCGGGGAGCTGTTTTTT. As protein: CAWRWDWGNTGELFF.

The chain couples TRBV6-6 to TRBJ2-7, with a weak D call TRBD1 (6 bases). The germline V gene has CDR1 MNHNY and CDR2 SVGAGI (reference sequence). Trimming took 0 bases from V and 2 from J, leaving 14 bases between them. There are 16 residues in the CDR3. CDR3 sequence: CASSYSSPGATYEQYF. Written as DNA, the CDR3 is TGTGCCAGCAGTTACTCGAGTCCAGGGGCTACCTACGAGCAGTACTTC.

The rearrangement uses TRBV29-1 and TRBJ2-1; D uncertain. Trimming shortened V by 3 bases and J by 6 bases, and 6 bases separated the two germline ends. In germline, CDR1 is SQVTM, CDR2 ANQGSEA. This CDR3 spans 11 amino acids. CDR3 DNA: TGCAGCGTTGAGGCTCTCAATGAGCAGTTCTTC. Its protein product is CSVEALNEQFF.

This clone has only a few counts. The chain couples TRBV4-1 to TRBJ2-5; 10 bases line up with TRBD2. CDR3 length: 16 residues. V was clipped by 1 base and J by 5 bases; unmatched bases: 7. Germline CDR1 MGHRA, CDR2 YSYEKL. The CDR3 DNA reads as TGCGCCAGCAGCCAAGTGCCGACTAGCGGGCGCGAGACCCAGTACTTC. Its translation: CASSQVPTSGRETQYF.